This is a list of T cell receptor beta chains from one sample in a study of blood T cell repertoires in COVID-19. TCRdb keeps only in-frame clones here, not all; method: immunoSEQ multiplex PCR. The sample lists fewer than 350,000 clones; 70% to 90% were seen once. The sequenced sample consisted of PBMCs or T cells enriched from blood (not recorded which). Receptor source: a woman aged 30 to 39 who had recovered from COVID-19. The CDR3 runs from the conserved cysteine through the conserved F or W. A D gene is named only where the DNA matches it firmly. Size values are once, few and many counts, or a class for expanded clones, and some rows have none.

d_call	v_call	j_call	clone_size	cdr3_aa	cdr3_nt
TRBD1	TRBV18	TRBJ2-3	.	CASSPLRQGSRTDTQYF	TGTGCCAGCTCACCACTTCGACAGGGATCGAGAACAGATACGCAGTATTTT
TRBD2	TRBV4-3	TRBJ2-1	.	CASSPWTSGGALDEQFF	TGCGCCAGCAGCCCCTGGACTAGCGGGGGGGCCCTCGATGAGCAGTTCTTC
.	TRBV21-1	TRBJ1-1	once	CASYKPGQGAKGDNRGEAFF	TGTGCCAGCTATAAACCGGGACAGGGGGCAAAGGGAGACAACCGCGGTGAAGCTTTCTTT
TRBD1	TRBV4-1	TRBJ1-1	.	CASSQVQGAPTEAFF	TGCGCCAGCAGCCAAGTCCAGGGGGCGCCCACTGAAGCTTTCTTT
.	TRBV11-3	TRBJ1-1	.	CASSLAWNTEAFF	TGTGCCAGCAGCTTAGCGTGGAACACTGAAGCTTTCTTT
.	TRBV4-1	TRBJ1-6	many	CASSPIGRDFNSPLHF	TGCGCCAGCAGCCCCATTGGGAGGGACTTCAATTCACCCCTCCACTTT
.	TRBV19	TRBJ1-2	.	CASSSRQDYGYTF	TGTGCCAGTAGCTCCCGACAGGACTATGGCTACACCTTC
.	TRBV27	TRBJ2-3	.	CASSPGGQAARWDTQYF	TGTGCCAGCAGCCCAGGCGGTCAAGCGGCACGCTGGGATACGCAGTATTTT
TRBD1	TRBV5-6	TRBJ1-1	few	CASSLGGDRAAFF	TGTGCCAGCAGCTTGGGGGGAGACAGGGCGGCTTTCTTT
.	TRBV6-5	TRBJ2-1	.	CASSYRGYVGEQFF	TGTGCCAGCAGTTACAGGGGCTATGTAGGTGAGCAGTTCTTC
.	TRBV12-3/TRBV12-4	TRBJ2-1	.	CASSPPGREQFF	TGTGCCAGCAGCCCTCCGGGGAGGGAGCAGTTCTTC
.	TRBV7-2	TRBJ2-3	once	CASSFTGTSTDTQYF	TGTGCCAGCAGCTTTACCGGGACTAGCACAGATACGCAGTATTTT
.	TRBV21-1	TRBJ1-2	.	CASRSGDGYTF	TGTGCCAGCAGATCCGGTGATGGCTACACCTTC
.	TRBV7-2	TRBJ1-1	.	CASSSQGPTEAFF	TGTGCCAGCAGCTCACAGGGCCCTACTGAAGCTTTCTTT
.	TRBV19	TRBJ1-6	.	CASSIDGGSPLHF	TGTGCCAGTAGTATCGACGGGGGTTCACCCCTCCACTTT
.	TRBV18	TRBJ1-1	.	CASSPEGDAFF	TGTGCCAGCTCACCTGAAGGAGACGCTTTCTTT
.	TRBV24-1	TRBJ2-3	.	CATSDLGGTSTDTQYF	TGTGCCACCAGTGACCTGGGGGGTACTAGCACAGATACGCAGTATTTT
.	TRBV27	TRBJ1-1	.	CASSLTPISEAFF	TGTGCCAGCAGTTTAACTCCCATTTCTGAAGCTTTCTTT
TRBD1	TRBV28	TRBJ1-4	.	CAIQGAGGVEKLFF	TGTGCCATTCAAGGTGCAGGGGGCGTTGAAAAACTGTTTTTT
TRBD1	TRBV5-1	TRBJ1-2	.	CASSPPDREGYTF	TGCGCCAGCAGCCCTCCGGACAGGGAAGGCTACACCTTC
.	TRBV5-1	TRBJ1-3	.	CASSWTTDPGNTIYF	TGCGCCAGCAGCTGGACAACTGATCCGGGAAACACCATATATTTT
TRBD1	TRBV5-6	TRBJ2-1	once	CASSQTGTGGGEQFF	TGTGCCAGCAGCCAAACCGGGACAGGGGGCGGTGAGCAGTTCTTC
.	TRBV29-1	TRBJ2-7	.	CSATLRDSYEQYF	TGCAGCGCGACCCTCAGAGACAGCTACGAGCAGTACTTC
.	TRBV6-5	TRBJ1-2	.	CASSYSLLANYGYTF	TGTGCCAGCAGTTACTCGTTACTGGCTAACTATGGCTACACCTTC
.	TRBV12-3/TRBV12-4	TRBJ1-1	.	CASSFGENTEAFF	TGTGCCAGCAGTTTCGGAGAGAACACTGAAGCTTTCTTT
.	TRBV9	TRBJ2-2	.	CASSVDAGAGTGELFF	TGTGCCAGCAGCGTAGACGCGGGGGCAGGCACCGGGGAGCTGTTTTTT
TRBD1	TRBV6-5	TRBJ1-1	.	CASSPLMTGVTEAFF	TGTGCCAGCAGTCCGCTCATGACAGGGGTGACTGAAGCTTTCTTT
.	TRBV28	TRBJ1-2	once	CASSLQGRGYGYTF	TGTGCCAGCAGTCTACAGGGACGTGGCTATGGCTACACCTTC
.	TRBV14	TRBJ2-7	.	CASSQGRGDEQYF	TGTGCCAGCAGCCAAGGAAGGGGCGACGAGCAGTACTTC
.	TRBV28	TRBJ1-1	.	CASSLTSPGTEAFF	TGTGCCAGCAGTTTGACCTCCCCGGGGACTGAAGCTTTCTTT
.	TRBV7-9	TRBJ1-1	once	CASSPIQGNAEAFF	TGTGCCAGCAGCCCCATACAGGGAAATGCTGAAGCTTTCTTT